This entry describes one T cell receptor (beta chain). This specimen comes from a study of T cells in Graves' hyperthyroidism and ophthalmopathy. Whole-study context: Staff took peripheral blood when the initial diagnosis was made, before any treatment began.

Criteria for exclusion of patients were uncontrolled infection, other autoimmune disease, pregnancy or lactation. Fresh peripheral blood, 9.5 to 10 ml of it, supplied the PBMCs. The CDR3 sequence is 16 residues long. Unmatched junction bases numbered 7, after V lost 0 bases and J lost 4 bases. Germline CDR1 and CDR2: MNHEY and SVGEGT. Amplification of TCR beta CDR3 regions used RNA as the template. The study used the HTBI primer set for a first-round RT-PCR of the TCR CDR3. TCRdb fed the multiplex PCR reads into MiXCR, producing one record per CDR3 protein. This sample carries roughly 350,000 distinct CDR3 sequences, roughly 14% of them seen once, and the ten largest clones take 20% to 25%.

Specimen: blood. This sequence joins TRBV6-2 or TRBV6-3 and TRBJ2-5; 8 bases are a match to TRBD1. This clonotype originated in a woman under 40 with Graves' hyperthyroidism. Here the CDR3 DNA reads TGTGCCAGCAGTTACTCGTCAGGGGGCAGTGGAGAGACCCAGTACTTC. This codes for CASSYSSGGSGETQYF.